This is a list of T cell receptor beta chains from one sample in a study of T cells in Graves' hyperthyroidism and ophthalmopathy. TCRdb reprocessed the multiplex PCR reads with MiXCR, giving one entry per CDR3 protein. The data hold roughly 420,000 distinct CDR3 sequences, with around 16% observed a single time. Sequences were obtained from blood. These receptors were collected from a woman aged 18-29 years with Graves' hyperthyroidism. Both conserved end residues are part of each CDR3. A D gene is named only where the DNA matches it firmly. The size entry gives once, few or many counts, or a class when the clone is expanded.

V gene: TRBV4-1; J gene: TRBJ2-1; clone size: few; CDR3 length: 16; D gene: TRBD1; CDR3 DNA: TGCGCCAGCAGCCCCCTTACCGACAGGGGGAGCAATGAGCAGTTCTTC; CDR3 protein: CASSPLTDRGSNEQFF
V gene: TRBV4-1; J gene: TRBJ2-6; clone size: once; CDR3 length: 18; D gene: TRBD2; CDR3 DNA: TGCGCCAGCAGCCAAGGATTAGCGGGATTCTCTGGGGCCAACGTCCTGACTTTC; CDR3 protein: CASSQGLAGFSGANVLTF
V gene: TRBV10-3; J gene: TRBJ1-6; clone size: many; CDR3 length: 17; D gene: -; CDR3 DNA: TGTGCCATCAGTGATCCCGCCAGGGATTTCTATAATTCACCCCTCCACTTT; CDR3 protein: CAISDPARDFYNSPLHF
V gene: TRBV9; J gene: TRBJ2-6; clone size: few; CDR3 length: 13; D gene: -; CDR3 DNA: TGTGCCAGCAGCGTAGCTGGGGCCAACGTCCTGACTTTC; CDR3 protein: CASSVAGANVLTF
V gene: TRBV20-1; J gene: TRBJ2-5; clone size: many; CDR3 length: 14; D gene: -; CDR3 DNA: TGCAGTGCCTCCGTGGGATCCCAGGGGGAGACCCAGTACTTC; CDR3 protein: CSASVGSQGETQYF
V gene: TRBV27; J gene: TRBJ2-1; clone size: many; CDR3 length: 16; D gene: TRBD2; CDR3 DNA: TGTGCCAGCAGTCCCTCCCTAGCGGGAGTAGGCTATGAGCAGTTCTTC; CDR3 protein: CASSPSLAGVGYEQFF
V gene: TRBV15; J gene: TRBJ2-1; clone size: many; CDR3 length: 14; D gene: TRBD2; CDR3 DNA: TGTGCCACTAGAGCGGGAGGTTCCTACAATGAGCAGTTCTTC; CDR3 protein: CATRAGGSYNEQFF
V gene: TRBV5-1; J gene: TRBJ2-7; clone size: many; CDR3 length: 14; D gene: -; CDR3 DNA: TGCGCCAGCAGCTTGGAAGACGGGACCTACGAGCAGTACTTC; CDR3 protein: CASSLEDGTYEQYF
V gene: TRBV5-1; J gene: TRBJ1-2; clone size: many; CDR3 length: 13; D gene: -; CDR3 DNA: TGCGCCAGCAGTACAGGAGCTAACTATGGCTACACCTTC; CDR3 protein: CASSTGANYGYTF
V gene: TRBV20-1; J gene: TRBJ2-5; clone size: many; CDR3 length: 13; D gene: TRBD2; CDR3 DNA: TGCAGTTCGAGACTAGCGGCTCAAGAGACCCAGTACTTC; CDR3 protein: CSSRLAAQETQYF
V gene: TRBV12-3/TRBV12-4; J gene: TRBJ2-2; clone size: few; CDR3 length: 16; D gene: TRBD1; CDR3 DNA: TGTGCCAGCAGTTTATTCGGGACAGGGGGCACCGGGGAGCTGTTTTTT; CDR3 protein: CASSLFGTGGTGELFF
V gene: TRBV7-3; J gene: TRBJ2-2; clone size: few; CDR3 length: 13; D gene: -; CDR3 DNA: TGTGCCAGCAGCTTTGGGGTTAACGGGGAGCTGTTTTTT; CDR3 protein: CASSFGVNGELFF
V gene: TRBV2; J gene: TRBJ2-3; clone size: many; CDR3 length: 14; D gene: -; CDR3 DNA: TGTGCCACCCCACAGGGAATTAGCACAGATACGCAGTATTTT; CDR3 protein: CATPQGISTDTQYF
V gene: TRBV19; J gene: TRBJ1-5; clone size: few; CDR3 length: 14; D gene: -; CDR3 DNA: TGTGCCAGTAGTCCTCAACAGGGAATTCAGCCCCAGCATTTT; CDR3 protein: CASSPQQGIQPQHF
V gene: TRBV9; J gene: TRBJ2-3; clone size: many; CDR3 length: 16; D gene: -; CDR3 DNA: TGTGCCAGCAGCGTAGGGGATGGGGGGGCCAGGGATACGCAGTATTTT; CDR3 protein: CASSVGDGGARDTQYF